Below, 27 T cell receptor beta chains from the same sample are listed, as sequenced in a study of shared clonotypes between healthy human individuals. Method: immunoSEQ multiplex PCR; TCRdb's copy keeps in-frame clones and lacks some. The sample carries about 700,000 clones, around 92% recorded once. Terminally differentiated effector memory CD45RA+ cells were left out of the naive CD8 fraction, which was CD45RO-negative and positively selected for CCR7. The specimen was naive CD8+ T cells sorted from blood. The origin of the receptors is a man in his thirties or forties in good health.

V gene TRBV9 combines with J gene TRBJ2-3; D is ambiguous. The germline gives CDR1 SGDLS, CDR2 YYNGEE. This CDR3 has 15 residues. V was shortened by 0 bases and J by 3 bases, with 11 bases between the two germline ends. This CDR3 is CASSVAGFGTDTQYF. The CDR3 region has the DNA TGTGCCAGCAGCGTAGCTGGGTTTGGGACAGATACGCAGTATTTT.

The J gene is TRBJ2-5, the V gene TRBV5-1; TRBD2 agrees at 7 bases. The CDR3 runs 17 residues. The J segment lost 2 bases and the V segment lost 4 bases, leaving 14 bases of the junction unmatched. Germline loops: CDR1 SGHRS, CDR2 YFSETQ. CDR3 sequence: CASSPQTLAGLQETQYF. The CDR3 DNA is TGCGCCAGCAGCCCCCAGACCTTAGCGGGCCTACAAGAGACCCAGTACTTC.

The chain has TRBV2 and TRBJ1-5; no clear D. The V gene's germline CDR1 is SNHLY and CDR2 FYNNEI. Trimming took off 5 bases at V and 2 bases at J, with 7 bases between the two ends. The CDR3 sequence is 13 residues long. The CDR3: CASSMNGNQPQHF. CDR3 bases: TGTGCCAGCAGTATGAATGGCAATCAGCCCCAGCATTTT.

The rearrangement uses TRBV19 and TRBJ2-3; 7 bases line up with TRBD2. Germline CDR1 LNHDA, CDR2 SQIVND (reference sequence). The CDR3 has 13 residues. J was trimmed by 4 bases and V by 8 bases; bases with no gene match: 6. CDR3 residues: CASLAGAADTQYF. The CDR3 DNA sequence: TGTGCCAGTCTGGCGGGAGCGGCAGATACGCAGTATTTT. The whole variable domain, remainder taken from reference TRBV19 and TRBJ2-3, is DGGITQSPKYLFRKEGQNVTLSCEQNLNHDAMYWYRQDPGQGLRLIYYSQIVNDFQKGDIAEGYSVSREKKESFPLTVTSAQKNPTAFYLCASLAGAADTQYFGPGTRLTVL.

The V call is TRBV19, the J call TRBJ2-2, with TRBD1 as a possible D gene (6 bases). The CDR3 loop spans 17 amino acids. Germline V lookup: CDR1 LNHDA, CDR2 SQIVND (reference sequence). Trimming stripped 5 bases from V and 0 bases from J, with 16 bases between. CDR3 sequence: CASSVPGHLANTGELFF. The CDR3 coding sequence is TGTGCCAGTAGTGTACCGGGACACCTGGCGAACACCGGGGAGCTGTTTTTT.

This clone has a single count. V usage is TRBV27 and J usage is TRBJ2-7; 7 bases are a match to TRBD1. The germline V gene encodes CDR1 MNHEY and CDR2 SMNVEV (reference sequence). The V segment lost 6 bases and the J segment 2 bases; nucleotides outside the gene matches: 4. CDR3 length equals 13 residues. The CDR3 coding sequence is TGTGCCAGCAGCGGGACAGAAACCTACGAGCAGTACTTC. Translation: CASSGTETYEQYF.

The CDR3 here is CASSDDLGNEQFF. CDR3 nucleotides: TGTGCCAGCAGTGACGATCTGGGGAATGAGCAGTTCTTC. This chain uses TRBV25-1 with TRBJ2-1, with no clear D. Germline V CDR1 and CDR2: MGHDK, SYGVNS. The germline V and J ends were trimmed by 3 bases and 7 bases, with 10 bases remaining between them. The CDR3 covers 13 residues.

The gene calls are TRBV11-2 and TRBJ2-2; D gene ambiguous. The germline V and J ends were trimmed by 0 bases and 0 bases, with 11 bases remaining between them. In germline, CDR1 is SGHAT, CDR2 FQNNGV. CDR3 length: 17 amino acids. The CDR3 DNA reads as TGTGCCAGCAGCTTAGATCCCCCATCAACGAACACCGGGGAGCTGTTTTTT. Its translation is CASSLDPPSTNTGELFF.

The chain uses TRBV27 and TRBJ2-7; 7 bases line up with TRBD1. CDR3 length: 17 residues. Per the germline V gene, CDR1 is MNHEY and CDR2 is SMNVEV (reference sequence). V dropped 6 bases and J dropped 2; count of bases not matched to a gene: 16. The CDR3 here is CASRRQWRGRGTYEQYF. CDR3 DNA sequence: TGTGCCAGCAGACGACAATGGCGTGGCAGGGGGACCTACGAGCAGTACTTC.

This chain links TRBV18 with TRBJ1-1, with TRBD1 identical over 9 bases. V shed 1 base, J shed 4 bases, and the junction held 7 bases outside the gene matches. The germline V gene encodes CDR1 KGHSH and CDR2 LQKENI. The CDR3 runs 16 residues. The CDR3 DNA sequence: TGTGCCAGCTCACCACTGTCGGGACAGGGTGGCACTGAAGCTTTCTTT. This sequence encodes CASSPLSGQGGTEAFF.

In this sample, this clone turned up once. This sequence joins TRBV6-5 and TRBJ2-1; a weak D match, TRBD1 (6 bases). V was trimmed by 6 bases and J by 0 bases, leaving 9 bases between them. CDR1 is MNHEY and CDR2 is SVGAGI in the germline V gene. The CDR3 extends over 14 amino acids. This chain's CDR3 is CASRPGHSYNEQFF. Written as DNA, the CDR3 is TGTGCCAGCAGGCCGGGACACTCCTACAATGAGCAGTTCTTC.

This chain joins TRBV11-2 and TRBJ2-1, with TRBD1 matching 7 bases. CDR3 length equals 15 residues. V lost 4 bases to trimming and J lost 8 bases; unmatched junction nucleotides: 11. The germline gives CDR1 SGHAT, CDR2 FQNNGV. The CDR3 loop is CASSSRSQGVYEQFF. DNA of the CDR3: TGTGCCAGCAGCTCCAGATCCCAGGGGGTCTATGAGCAGTTCTTC.

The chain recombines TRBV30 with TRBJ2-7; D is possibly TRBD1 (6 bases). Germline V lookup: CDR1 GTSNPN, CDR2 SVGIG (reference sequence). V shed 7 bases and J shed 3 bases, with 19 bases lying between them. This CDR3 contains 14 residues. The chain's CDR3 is CAFQNEDSSYEQYF. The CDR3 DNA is TGTGCCTTCCAAAACGAGGACAGTAGCTACGAGCAGTACTTC.

The CDR3 region has the DNA TGTGCCTGGAGTGACCCACCGGTCCCTGAAGCTTTCTTT. It specifies CAWSDPPVPEAFF. V is TRBV30 and J is TRBJ1-1; D gene ambiguous. The CDR3 contains 13 residues. The germline V gene encodes CDR1 GTSNPN and CDR2 SVGIG (reference sequence). The V gene lost 1 base and the J gene lost 6 bases, with 12 bases spanning the gap.

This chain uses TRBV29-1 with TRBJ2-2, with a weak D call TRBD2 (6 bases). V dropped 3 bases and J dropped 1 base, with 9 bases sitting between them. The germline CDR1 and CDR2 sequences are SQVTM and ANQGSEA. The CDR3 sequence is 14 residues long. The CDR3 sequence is CSVDSSENTGELFF. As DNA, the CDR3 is TGCAGCGTTGATTCTAGCGAGAACACCGGGGAGCTGTTTTTT.

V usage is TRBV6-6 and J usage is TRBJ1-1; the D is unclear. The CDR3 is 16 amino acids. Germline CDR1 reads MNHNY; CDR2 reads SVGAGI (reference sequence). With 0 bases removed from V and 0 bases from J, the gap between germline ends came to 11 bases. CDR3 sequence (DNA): TGTGCCAGCAGTTACTCGCCAGCCAATATGAACACTGAAGCTTTCTTT. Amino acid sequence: CASSYSPANMNTEAFF.

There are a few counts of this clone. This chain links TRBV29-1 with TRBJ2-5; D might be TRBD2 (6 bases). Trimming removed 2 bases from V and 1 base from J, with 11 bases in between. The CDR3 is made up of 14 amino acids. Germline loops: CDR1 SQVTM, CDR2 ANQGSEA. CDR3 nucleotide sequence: TGCAGCGTTGAACCATCGGAGGGCCAAGAGACCCAGTACTTC. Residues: CSVEPSEGQETQYF. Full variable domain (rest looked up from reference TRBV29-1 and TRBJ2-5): SAVISQKPSRDICQRGTSLTIQCQVDSQVTMMFWYRQQPGQSLTLIATANQGSEATYESGFVIDKFPISRPNLTFSTLTVSNMSPEDSSIYLCSVEPSEGQETQYFGPGTRLLVL.

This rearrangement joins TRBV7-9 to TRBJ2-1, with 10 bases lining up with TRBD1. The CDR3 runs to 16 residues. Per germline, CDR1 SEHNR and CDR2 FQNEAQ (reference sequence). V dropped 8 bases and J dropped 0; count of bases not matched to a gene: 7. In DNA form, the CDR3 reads TGTGCCAGCCAGTCCGGGACAGGGGACTCCTACAATGAGCAGTTCTTC. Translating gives CASQSGTGDSYNEQFF.

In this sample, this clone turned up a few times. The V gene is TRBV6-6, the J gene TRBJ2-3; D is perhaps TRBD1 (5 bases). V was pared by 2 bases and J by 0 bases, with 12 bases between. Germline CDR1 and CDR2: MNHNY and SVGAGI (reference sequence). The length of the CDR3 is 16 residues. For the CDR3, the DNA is TGTGCCAGCAGTTACAACCAGGGTACTAGCACAGATACGCAGTATTTT. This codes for CASSYNQGTSTDTQYF.

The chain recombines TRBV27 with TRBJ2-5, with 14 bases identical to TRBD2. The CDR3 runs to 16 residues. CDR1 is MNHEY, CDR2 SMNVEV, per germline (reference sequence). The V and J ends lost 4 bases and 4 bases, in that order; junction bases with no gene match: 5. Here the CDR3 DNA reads TGTGCCAGCAGTTCATGGACTAGCGGGAGGAGAGAGACCCAGTACTTC. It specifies CASSSWTSGRRETQYF.

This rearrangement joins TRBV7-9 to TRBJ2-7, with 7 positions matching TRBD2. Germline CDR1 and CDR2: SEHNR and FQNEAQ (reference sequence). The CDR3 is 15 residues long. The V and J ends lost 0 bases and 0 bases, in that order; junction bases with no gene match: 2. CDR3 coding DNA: TGTGCCAGCAGCTTAGCGGCGGGGGACTCCTACGAGCAGTACTTC. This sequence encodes CASSLAAGDSYEQYF. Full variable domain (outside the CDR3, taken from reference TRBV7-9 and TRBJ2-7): DTGVSQNPRHKITKRGQNVTFRCDPISEHNRLYWYRQTLGQGPEFLTYFQNEAQLEKSRLLSDRFSAERPKGSFSTLEIQRTEQGDSAMYLCASSLAAGDSYEQYFGPGTRLTVT.

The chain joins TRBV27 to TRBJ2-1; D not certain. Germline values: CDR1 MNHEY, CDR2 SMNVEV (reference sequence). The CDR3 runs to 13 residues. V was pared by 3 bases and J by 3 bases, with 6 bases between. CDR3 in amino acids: CASSLINYNEQFF. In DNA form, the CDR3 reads TGTGCCAGCAGTTTGATCAACTACAATGAGCAGTTCTTC.

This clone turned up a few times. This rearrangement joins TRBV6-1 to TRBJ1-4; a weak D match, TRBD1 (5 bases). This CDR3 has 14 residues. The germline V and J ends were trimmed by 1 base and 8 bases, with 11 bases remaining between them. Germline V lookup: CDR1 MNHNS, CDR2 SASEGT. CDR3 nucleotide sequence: TGTGCCAGCAGTGAAGGGCAGGGCTTCGAAAAACTGTTTTTT. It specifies CASSEGQGFEKLFF.

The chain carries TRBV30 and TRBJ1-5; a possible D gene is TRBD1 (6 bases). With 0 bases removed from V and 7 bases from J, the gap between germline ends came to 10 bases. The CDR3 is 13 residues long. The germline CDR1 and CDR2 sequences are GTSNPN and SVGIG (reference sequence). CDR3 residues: CAWSVQGGQPQHF. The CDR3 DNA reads TGTGCCTGGAGTGTACAGGGTGGGCAGCCCCAGCATTTT.

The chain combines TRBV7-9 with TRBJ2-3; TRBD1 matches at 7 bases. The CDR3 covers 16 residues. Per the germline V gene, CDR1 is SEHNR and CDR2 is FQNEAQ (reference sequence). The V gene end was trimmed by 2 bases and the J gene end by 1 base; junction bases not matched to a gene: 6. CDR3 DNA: TGTGCCAGCAGCTTACAGAGGGGGCACGGCACAGATACGCAGTATTTT. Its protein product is CASSLQRGHGTDTQYF.

CDR3 nucleotides: TGTGCCAGCAGCTTAGTTGAGGCCTCCTACAATGAGCAGTTCTTC. Encoded protein: CASSLVEASYNEQFF. The chain links TRBV7-8 to TRBJ2-1; unclear D gene. V lost 1 base to trimming and J lost 0 bases, with 7 bases between them. Germline V gives CDR1 SGHVS, CDR2 FQNEAQ. This CDR3 has 15 residues. The whole variable domain, remainder taken from reference TRBV7-8 and TRBJ2-1, is GAGVSQSPRYKVAKRGQDVALRCDPISGHVSLFWYQQALGQGPEFLTYFQNEAQLDKSGLPSDRFFAERPEGSVSTLKIQRTQQEDSAVYLCASSLVEASYNEQFFGPGTRLTVL.

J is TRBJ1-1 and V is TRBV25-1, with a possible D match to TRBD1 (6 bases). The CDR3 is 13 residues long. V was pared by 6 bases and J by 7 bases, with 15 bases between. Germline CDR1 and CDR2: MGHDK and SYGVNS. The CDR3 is CASRRGTEGEAFF. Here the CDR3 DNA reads TGTGCCAGCAGGAGGGGGACGGAAGGTGAAGCTTTCTTT.